The 5 T cell receptor beta chains given below trace back to one sample, sequenced in a study of neoadjuvant anti-PD-1 for oral cavity cancer. Generated by immunoSEQ multiplex PCR, the TCRdb table keeps only in-frame clones and is missing some. The sample has nearly 15,000 clones, around 40% seen once. The time point is: after neoadjuvant nivolumab, at surgical resection. Sequencing was performed on tumor tissue, taken after nivolumab (anti-PD-1) treatment. These TCRs come from a person aged 35-80 years with oral cavity squamous cell carcinoma.

V and J are TRBV4-2 and TRBJ1-2, with TRBD1 matching 7 bases. The V gene end was trimmed by 5 bases and the J gene end by 1 base; junction bases not matched to a gene: 10. The CDR3 has 16 amino acids. CDR1 LGHNA and CDR2 YNFKEQ come from the germline V gene. DNA of the CDR3: TGTGCCAGCAGCGACGGAGGGGGCGGAGGTAACTATGGCTACACCTTC. Its translation is CASSDGGGGGNYGYTF.

This chain connects TRBV5-1 to TRBJ2-2; D may be TRBD1 (8 bases). Per the germline V gene, CDR1 is SGHRS and CDR2 is YFSETQ. The CDR3 has 16 residues. The V end lost 3 bases, the J end lost 1 base, and 13 bases lay between the germline ends. The DNA for the CDR3 is TGCGCCAGCAGCTCCCACAGGGGGGGGAACACCGGGGAGCTGTTTTTT. Its protein is CASSSHRGGNTGELFF.

CDR3 coding DNA: TGTGCCAGCAGCAGGGGGGGACAGGGTCGCCAAGAGACCCAGTACTTC. Amino acids: CASSRGGQGRQETQYF. The chain combines TRBV11-3 with TRBJ2-5; the match to TRBD1 covers 9 bases. The ends lost 5 bases at V and 1 base at J; junction bases unmatched: 8. CDR3 length: 16 residues. Germline V lookup: CDR1 SGHNT, CDR2 YENEEA.

Only a few counts were recorded for this clone. This chain connects TRBV6-6 to TRBJ2-7; TRBD1 agrees at 9 bases. The V segment lost 6 bases and the J segment 3 bases; nucleotides outside the gene matches: 6. This CDR3 comprises 14 residues. CDR1 MNHNY and CDR2 SVGAGI come from the germline V gene (reference sequence). CDR3 protein: CASRMNRGRYEQYF. The CDR3 coding sequence is TGTGCCAGCAGGATGAACAGGGGGCGCTACGAGCAGTACTTC.

The V gene is TRBV7-8, the J gene TRBJ2-3, with 9 bases lining up with TRBD1. The CDR3 is made up of 19 amino acids. The V gene end was trimmed by 8 bases and the J gene end by 0 bases; junction bases not matched to a gene: 18. The germline CDR1 and CDR2 sequences are SGHVS and FQNEAQ. The CDR3 region has the DNA TGTGCCAGCGTACGATCCGGGACAGGGAAAAACCCTAGCACAGATACGCAGTATTTT. This sequence encodes CASVRSGTGKNPSTDTQYF.